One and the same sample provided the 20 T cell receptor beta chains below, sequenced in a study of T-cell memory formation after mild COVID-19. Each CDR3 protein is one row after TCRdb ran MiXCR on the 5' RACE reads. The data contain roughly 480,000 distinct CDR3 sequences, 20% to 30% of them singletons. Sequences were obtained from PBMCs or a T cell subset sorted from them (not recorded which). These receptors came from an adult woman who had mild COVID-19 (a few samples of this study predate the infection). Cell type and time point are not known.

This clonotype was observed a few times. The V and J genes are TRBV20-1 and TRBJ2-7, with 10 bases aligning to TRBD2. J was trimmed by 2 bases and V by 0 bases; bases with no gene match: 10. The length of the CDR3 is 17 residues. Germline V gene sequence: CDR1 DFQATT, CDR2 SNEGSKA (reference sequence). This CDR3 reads CSARDIAGGHPTYEQYF. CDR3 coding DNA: TGCAGTGCTAGAGATATAGCGGGGGGCCACCCCACCTACGAGCAGTACTTC.

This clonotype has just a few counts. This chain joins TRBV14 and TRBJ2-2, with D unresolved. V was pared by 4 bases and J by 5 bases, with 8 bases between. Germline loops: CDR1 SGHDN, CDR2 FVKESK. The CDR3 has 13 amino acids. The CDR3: CASSLDPTGELFF. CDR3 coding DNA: TGTGCCAGCAGCCTGGACCCAACCGGGGAGCTGTTTTTT. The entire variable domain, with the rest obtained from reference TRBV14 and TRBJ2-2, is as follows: EAGVTQFPSHSVIEKGQTVTLRCDPISGHDNLYWYRRVMGKEIKFLLHFVKESKQDESGMPNNRFLAERTGGTYSTLKVQPAELEDSGVYFCASSLDPTGELFFGEGSRLTVL.

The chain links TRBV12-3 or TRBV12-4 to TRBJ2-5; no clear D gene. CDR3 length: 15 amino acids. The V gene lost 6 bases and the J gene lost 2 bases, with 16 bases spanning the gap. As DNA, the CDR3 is TGTGCCAGCAGCAACTGGGGTGGTTGGCAAGAGACCCAGTACTTC. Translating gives CASSNWGGWQETQYF.

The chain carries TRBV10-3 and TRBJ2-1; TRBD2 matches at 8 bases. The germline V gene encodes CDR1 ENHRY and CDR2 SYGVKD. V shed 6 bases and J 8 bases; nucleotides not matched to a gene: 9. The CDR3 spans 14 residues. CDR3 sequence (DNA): TGTGCCATCAGATCCCGGGAGGGCGGGGATGAGCAGTTCTTC. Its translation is CAIRSREGGDEQFF.

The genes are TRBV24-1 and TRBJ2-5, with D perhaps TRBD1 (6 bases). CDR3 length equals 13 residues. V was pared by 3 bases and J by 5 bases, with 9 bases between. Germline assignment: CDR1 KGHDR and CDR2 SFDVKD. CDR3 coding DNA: TGTGCCACCAGTGATACAGGGTTGGAGACCCAGTACTTC. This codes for CATSDTGLETQYF.

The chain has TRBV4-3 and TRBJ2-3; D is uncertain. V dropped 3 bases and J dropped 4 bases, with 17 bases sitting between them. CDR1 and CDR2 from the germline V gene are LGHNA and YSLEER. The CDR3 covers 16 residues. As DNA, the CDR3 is TGCGCCAGCAGCCAGGTGACGGGTCAGGCCTCAGATACGCAGTATTTT. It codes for CASSQVTGQASDTQYF.

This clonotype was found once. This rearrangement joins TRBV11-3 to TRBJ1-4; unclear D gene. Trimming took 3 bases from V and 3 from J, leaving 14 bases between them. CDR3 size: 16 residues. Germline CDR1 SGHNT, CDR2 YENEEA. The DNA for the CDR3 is TGTGCCAGCAGCTTTTACGGGAAACAGCCTAATGAAAAACTGTTTTTT. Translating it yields CASSFYGKQPNEKLFF.

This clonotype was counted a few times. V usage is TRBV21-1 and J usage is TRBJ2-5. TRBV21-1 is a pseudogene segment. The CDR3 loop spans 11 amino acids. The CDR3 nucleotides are TGTGCCAGCAGCAAAAGCAGATCTGGGTACTTC. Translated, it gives CASSKSRSGYF.

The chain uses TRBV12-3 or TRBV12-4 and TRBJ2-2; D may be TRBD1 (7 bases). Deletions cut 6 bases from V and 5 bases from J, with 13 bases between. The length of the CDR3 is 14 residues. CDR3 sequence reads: CASRRTGGTGELFF. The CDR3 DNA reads TGTGCCAGCAGACGGACAGGAGGGACCGGGGAGCTGTTTTTT.

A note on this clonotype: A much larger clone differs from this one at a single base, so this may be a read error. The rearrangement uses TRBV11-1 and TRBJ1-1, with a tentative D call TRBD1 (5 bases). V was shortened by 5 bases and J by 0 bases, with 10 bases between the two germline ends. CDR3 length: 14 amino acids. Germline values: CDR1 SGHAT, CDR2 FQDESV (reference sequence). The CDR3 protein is CASSPGRLNTEAFF. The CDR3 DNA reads TGTGCCAGCAGCCCGGGACGGTTGAACACTGAAGCTTTCTTT.

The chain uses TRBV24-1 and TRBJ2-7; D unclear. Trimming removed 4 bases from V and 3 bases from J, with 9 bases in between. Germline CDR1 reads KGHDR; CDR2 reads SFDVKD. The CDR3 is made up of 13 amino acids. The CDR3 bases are TGTGCCACCAGTGACGACGGAGACTACGAGCAGTACTTC. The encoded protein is CATSDDGDYEQYF.

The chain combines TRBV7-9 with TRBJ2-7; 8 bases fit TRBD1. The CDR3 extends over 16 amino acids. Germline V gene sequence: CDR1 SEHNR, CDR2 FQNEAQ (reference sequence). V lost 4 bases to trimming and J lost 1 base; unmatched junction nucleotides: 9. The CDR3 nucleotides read TGTGCCAGCAGCTCGACCGGGACAGGAAAATCCTACGAGCAGTACTTC. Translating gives CASSSTGTGKSYEQYF.

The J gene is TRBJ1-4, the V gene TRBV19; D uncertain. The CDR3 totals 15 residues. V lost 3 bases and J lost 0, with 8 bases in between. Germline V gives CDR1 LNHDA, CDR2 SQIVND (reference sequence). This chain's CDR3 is CASSMIGATNEKLFF. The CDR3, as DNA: TGTGCCAGTAGTATGATTGGGGCAACTAATGAAAAACTGTTTTTT.

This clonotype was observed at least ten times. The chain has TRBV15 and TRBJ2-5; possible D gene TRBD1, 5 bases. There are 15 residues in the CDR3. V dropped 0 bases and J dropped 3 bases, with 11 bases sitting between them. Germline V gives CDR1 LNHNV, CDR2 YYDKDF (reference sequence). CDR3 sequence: CATSRDLGQEETQYF. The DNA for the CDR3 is TGTGCCACCAGCAGAGATCTAGGACAAGAAGAGACCCAGTACTTC.

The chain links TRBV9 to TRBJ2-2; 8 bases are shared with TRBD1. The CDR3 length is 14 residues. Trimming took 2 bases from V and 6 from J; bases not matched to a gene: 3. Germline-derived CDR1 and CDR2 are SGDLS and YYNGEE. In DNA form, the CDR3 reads TGTGCCAGCAGCGTCGGACAGGGCGCCGGGGAGCTGTTTTTT. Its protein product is CASSVGQGAGELFF.

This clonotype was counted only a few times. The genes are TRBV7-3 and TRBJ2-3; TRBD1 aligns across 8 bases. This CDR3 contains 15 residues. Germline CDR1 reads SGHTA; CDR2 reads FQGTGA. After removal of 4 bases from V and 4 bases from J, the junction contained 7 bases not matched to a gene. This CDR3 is CASSSTGQGADTQYF. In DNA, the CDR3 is TGTGCCAGCAGCTCCACCGGACAGGGTGCAGATACGCAGTATTTT.

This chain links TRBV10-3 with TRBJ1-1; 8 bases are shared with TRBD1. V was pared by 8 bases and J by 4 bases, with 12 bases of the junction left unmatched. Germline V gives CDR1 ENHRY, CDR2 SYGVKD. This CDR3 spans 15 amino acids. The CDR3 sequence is CAIGETGDRSTEAFF. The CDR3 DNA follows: TGTGCCATCGGGGAGACAGGGGACCGGAGCACTGAAGCTTTCTTT.

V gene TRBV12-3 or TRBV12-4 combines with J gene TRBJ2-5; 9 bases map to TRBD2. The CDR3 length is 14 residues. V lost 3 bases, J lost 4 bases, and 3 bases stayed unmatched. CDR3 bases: TGTGCCAGCAGTTTTGCGGGAGGGCGAGAGACCCAGTACTTC. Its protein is CASSFAGGRETQYF.

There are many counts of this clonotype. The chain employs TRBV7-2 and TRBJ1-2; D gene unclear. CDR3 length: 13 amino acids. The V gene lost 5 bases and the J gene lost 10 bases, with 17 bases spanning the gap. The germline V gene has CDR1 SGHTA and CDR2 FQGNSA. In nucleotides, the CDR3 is TGTGCCAGCAGCCTTACCCTTTCGGGATTCTACACCTTC. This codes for CASSLTLSGFYTF. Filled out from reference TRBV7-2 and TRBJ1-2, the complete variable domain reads GAGVSQSPSNKVTEKGKDVELRCDPISGHTALYWYRQSLGQGLEFLIYFQGNSAPDKSGLPSDRFSAERTGGSVSTLTIQRTQQEDSAVYLCASSLTLSGFYTFGSGTRLTVV.

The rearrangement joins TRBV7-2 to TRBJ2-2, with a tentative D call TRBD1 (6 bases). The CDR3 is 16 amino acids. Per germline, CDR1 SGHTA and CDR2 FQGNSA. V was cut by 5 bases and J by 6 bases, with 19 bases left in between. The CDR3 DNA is TGTGCCAGCAGCCTAGACAGGTTAAGGGTGGCCGGGGAGCTGTTTTTT. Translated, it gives CASSLDRLRVAGELFF.